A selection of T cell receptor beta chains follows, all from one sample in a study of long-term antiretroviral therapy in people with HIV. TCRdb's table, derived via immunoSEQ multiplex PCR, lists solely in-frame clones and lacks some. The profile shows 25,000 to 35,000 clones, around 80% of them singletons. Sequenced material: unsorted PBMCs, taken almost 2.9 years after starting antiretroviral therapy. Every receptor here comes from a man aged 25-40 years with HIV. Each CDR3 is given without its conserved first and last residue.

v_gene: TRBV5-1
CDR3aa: ASSAGTGNSNQPQH

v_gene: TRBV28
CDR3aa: ASAQSGTGEEKLF

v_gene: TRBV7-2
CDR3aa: ASSPINGVAKNIQY

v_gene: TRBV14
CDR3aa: ASSQVGGGRNEQF

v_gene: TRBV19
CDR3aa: ASSISPPGLVYEQY

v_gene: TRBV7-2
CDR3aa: ASSPRTATEAF

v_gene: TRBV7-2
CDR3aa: ASRSTGAMNTEAF

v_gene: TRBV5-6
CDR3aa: ASSLRGGEQY

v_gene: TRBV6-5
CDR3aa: ASSYRDRVHEQY

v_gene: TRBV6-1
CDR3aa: ASSMGQGFGALH

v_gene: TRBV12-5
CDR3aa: AIGKGDGNQPQH

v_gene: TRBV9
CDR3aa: ASSVDLAGGLTDTQY

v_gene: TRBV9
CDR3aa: ASSVVGSTSTDTQY

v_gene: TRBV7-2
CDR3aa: ASNWGVGNTIY

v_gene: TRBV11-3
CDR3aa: ASSKNSGNEQF

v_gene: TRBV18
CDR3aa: ASSPPMGLGYEQY

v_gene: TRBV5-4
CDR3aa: ASSLSRDHSYNEQF

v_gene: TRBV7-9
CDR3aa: ASSSDGILAKNIQY

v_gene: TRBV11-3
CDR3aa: ASSFYSGGWNEQF

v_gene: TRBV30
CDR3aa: AWSRDRGTHQPQH

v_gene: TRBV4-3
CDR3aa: ASSHDRNSAYEQY

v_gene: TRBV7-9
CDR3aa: ASSFIGGYDPPLH

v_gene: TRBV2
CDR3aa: ASGGAASGSYEQY

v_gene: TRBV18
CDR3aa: ASSPPGQLNTGELF

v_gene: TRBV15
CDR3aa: ATSRDPGWNEQF

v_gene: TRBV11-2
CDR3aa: ASSYGGINEKLF

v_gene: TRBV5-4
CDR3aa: ASSPGRGRTEAF

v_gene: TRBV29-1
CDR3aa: SVPGLGNTGELF